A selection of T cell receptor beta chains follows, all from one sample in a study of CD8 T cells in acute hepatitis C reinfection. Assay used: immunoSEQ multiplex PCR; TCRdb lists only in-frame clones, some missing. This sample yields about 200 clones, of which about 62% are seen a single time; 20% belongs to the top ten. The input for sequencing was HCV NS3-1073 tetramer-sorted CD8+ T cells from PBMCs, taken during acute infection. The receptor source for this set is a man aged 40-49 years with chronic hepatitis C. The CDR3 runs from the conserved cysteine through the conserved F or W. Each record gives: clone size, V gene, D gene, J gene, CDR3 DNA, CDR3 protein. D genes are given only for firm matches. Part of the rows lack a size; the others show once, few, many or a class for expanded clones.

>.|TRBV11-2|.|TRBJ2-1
TGTGCCAGCAGCTTAGAGGTGGCGGCAGGGGGGGGAGATGAGCAGTTCTTC
CASSLEVAAGGGDEQFF
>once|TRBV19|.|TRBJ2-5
TGTGCCAGTAGTATACCCGGGTTCTGGGAGACCCAGTACTTC
CASSIPGFWETQYF
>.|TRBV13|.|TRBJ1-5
TGTGCCAGCAGCTTATACGGAGGCAATCAGCCCCAGCATTTT
CASSLYGGNQPQHF
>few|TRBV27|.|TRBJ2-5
TGTGCCAGCAGTTTTTGGACAAACCCCGGGGTGGAGACCCAGTACTTC
CASSFWTNPGVETQYF
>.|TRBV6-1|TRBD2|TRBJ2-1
TGTGCCAGCAGTGAGGGAGGGTACTCAGGCTCCTACAATGAGCAGTTCTTC
CASSEGGYSGSYNEQFF
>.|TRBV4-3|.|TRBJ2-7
TGCGCCAGCAGCCAAGAACCCGGGACAAGCTCCTACGAGCAGTACTTC
CASSQEPGTSSYEQYF
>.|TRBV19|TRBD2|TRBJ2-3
TGTGCCAGTAGTACTATCACCAGCGGGGGGTTCACAGATACGCAGTATTTT
CASSTITSGGFTDTQYF
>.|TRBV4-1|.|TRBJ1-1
TGCGCCAGCAGCCTACTAGTGAACACTGAAGCTTTCTTT
CASSLLVNTEAFF
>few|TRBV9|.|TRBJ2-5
TGTGCCAGCAGCGTAGCGGGCAGTTTCGGATTCCAAGAGACCCAGTACTTC
CASSVAGSFGFQETQYF
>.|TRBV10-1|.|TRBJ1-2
TGCGCCAGCAGTTCATTGAGAAGACGAAAGACCTATGGCTACACCTTC
CASSSLRRRKTYGYTF
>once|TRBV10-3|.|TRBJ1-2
TGTGCCAGCAGTTACACCACCGGGACGCTTAACTATGGCTACACCTTC
CASSYTTGTLNYGYTF
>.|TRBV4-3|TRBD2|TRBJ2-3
TGCGCCAGCAGCCAAGAACCGACCCTAGCGGGGGGCGGGGATACGCAGTATTTT
CASSQEPTLAGGGDTQYF
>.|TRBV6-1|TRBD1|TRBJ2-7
TGTGCCAGCAGTGAGTTCCGATGGGACAGGGCAATCTACGAGCAGTACTTC
CASSEFRWDRAIYEQYF
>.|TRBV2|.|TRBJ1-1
TGTGCCAGCAGTCTACGGACGGGGAACACTGAAGCTTTCTTT
CASSLRTGNTEAFF
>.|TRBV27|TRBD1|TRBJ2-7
TGTGCCAGCAGTCGCATACAGGGGTACGAGCAGTACTTC
CASSRIQGYEQYF
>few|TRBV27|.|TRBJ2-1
TGTGCCAGCAGTTTAGGAGACCCCAATGAGCAGTTCTTC
CASSLGDPNEQFF
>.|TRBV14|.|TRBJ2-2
TGTGCCAGCAACCAATTCCTGGGGGATGGTTACACCGGGGAGCTGTTTTTT
CASNQFLGDGYTGELFF
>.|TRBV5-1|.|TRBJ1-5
TGCGCCAGCAGCCTGGATCCCAATCAGCCCCAGCATTTT
CASSLDPNQPQHF
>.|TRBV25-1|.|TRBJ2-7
TGTGCCAGCAGGCTTACAGGAAACTACGAGCAGTACTTC
CASRLTGNYEQYF
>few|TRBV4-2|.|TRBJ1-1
TGTGCCAGCAGCCAAGAAATGAACACTGAAGCTTTCTTT
CASSQEMNTEAFF
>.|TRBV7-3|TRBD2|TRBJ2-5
TGTGCCAGCAGCTTAAGTCCAGCGGGGGGGCGGGAGACCCAGTACTTC
CASSLSPAGGRETQYF
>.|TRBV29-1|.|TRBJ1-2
TGCAGCGTTGAAGATCCCCGGGGGCTTCTTGGCTACACCTTC
CSVEDPRGLLGYTF